This T cell receptor beta chain was sequenced during a study of post-analysis software for immune sequencing data (dated by TCRdb to about 2015). Background on the whole study: Disease courses on record covered relapsing-remitting, secondary progressive and progressive-relapsing multiple sclerosis, though some patients had no subtype annotation. Patient repertoires were compared against ten to twelve previously published healthy control repertoires from donors aged about 6 to 26 years. A subset of samples was prepared in parallel using single-end sample barcoding, then pooled and co-amplified after Illumina adapter ligation.

This clonotype has just a few counts. This receptor's antigen is unknown. No much larger clone exists at a distance of one base, and base qualities are not known. Receptor libraries were prepared by PCR. Reads for this sample came from an Illumina HiSeq 2500. Unique molecular identifiers were incorporated into TCR beta cDNA libraries to reduce PCR and sequencing biases. Every 1 to 10 million input T cells yielded around 500,000 cDNA molecules, meaning each molecule approximated one T cell. The patient libraries were prepared and sequenced with the same protocol used for the earlier healthy control dataset. Samples belonging to the same batch were prepared together, multiplexed and sequenced on a shared HiSeq lane. Per the source publication's procedure: MIGEC was used to process the raw barcoded reads, and molecular identifier groups with only a single read were discarded before consensus assembly and CDR3 extraction. Clonotype tables were post-analysed with VDJtools, and diversity was normalized by down-sampling all datasets to the smallest sample size. In repertoire overlap clustering, CDR3 amino acid sequences, but not nucleotide sequences, were matched to correct batch-related cross-sample contamination. Through fastp at Q25 and MiXCR, TCRdb rebuilt clones from the public reads, retaining in-frame beta chains. Duplicate CDR3 protein sequences are folded into a single record with the most common DNA and genes. V and J calls and clone size were set by TCRdb, not the authors. Recorded for this sample are about 400,000 distinct CDR3 sequences; less than 35% of them occurred a single time. The top ten clones comprise under 15% of the sample.

Measured from the cysteine to the phenylalanine, the CDR3 is 17 residues long. Kept here is only the CDR3 DNA, which spans 51 bases and is read in frame from base 1. Sequences SEHNR (CDR1) and FQNEAQ (CDR2) are obtained from the germline V gene (reference sequence). V is trimmed back by 5 bases and J by 5 bases, and the junction contains 15 bases that no gene match accounts for. To demonstrate the VDJtools post-analysis software, TCR beta repertoires were profiled from the peripheral blood of roughly 14 young patients with multiple sclerosis. Multiple sclerosis patients were children and adolescents aged roughly 6 to 16 years. General findings and caveats noted by the study authors: Significantly lower normalized Chao1 diversity was found in multiple sclerosis patients than in controls, suggesting substantial peripheral T-cell clonal expansion. Direct clustering with F measure showed strong co-clustering of samples prepared in the same batch, prompting a batch-effect correction. The control group was slightly older than the multiple sclerosis patient group. Roughly 5 TRBV segments, including TRBV5-6, TRBV5-1 and TRBV20-1, were significantly more frequent in patients than controls.

The V and J segments used are TRBV7-9 and TRBJ2-1; 7 central nucleotides agree with TRBD1. The receptor comes from a girl aged 5-17 years with multiple sclerosis. Sequencing used blood. The CDR3 protein sequence reads: CASSPEGQPSRHNEQFF. The DNA sequence is given as TGTGCCAGCAGCCCCGAGGGACAGCCTAGTCGACACAATGAGCAGTTCTTC.